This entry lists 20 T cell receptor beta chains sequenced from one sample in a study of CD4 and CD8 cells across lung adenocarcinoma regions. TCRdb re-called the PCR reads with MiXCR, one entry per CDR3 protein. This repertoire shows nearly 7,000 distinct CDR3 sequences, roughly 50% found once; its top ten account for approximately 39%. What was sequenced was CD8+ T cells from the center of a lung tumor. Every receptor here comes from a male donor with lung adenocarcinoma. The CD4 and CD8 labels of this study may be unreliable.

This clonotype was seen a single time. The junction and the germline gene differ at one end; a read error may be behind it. DNA for the CDR3: TGTGCCAGCAGGGGACGACTAGCCGGTGACCAAGATACCCAGTATTTT. Amino acid sequence: CASRGRLAGDQDTQYF. V and J are TRBV27 and TRBJ2-3, with 7 bases matching TRBD2. Germline V gene sequence: CDR1 MNHEY, CDR2 SMNVEV (reference sequence). This CDR3 is built from 16 residues.

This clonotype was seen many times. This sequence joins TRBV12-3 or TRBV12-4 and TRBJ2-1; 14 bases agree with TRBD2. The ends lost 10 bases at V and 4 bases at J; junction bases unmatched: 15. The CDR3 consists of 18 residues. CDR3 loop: CATRVGGLAGEGYNEQFF. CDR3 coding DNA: TGTGCCACCCGTGTTGGGGGACTAGCGGGAGAGGGGTACAATGAGCAGTTCTTC.

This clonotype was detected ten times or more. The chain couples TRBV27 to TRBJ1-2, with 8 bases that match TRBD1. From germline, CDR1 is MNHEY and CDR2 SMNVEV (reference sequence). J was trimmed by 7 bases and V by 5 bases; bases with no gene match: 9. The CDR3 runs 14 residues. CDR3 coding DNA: TGTGCCAGCAGTACAGGACAGGGCCGGGGTGGCTACACCTTC. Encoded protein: CASSTGQGRGGYTF.

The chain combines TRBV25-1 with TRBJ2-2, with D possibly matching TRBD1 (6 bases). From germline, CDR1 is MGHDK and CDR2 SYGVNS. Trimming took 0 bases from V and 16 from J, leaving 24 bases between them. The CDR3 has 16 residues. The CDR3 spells CASSEYDRLNTEAQFF. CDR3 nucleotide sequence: TGTGCCAGCAGTGAATATGACAGGTTGAACACAGAGGCGCAGTTTTTT. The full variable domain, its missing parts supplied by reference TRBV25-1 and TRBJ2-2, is EADIYQTPRYLVIGTGKKITLECSQTMGHDKMYWYQQDPGMELHLIHYSYGVNSTEKGDLSSESTVSRIRTEHFPLTLESARPSHTSQYLCASSEYDRLNTEAQFFGEGSRLTVL.

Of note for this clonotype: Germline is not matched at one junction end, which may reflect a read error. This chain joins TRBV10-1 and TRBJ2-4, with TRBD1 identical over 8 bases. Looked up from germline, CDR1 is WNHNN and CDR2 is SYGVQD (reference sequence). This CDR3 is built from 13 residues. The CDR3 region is CVRGLGAKNTQYF. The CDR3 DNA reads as TGCGTCAGGGGGCTGGGCGCCAAAAATACTCAGTATTTC.

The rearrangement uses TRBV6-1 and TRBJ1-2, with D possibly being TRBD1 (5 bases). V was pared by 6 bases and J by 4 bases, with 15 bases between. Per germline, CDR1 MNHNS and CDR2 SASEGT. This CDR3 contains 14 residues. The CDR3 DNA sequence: TGTGCCAGCAGCCCCACCGGGACGGCCTATGGCTACACCTTC. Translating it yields CASSPTGTAYGYTF.

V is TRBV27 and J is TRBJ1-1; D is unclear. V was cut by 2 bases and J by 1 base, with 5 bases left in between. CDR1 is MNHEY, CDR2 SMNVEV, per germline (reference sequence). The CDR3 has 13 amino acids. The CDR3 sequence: CASSLGQNTEAFF. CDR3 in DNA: TGTGCCAGCAGTTTAGGGCAGAACACTGAAGCTTTCTTT.

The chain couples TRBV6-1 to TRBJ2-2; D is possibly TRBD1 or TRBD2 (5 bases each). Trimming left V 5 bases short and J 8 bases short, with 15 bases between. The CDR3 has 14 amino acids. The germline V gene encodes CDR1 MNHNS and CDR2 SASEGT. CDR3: CASSPGTEAGELFF. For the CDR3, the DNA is TGTGCCAGCAGTCCCGGGACGGAGGCAGGGGAGCTGTTTTTT.

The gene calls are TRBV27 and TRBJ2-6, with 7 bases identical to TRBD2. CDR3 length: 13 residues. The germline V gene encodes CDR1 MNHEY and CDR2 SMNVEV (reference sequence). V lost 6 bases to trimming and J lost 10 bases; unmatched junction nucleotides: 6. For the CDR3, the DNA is TGTGCCAGCAGGGGGAGGGGTCGGAACGTCCTGACTTTC. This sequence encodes CASRGRGRNVLTF.

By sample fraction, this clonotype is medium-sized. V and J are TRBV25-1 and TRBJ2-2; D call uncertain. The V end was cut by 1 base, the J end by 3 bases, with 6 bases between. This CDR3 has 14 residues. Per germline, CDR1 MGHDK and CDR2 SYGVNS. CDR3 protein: CASSESGDTGELFF. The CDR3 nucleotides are TGTGCCAGCAGTGAATCTGGGGACACCGGGGAGCTGTTTTTT.

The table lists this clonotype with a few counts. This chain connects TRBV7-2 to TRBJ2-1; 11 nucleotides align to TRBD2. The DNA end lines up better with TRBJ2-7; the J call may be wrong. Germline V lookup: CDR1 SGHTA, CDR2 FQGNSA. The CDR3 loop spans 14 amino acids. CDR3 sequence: CASSLTSGSAEQYF. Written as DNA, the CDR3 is TGTGCCAGCAGCTTAACTAGCGGGAGTGCCGAGCAGTACTTC.

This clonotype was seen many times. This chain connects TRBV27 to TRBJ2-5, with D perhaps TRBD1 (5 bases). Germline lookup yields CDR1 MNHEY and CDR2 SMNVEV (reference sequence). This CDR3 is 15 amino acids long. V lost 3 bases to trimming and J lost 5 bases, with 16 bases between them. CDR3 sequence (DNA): TGTGCCAGCAGTTTTCGGGCAGGGCTGGTTGAGACCCAGTACTTC. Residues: CASSFRAGLVETQYF.

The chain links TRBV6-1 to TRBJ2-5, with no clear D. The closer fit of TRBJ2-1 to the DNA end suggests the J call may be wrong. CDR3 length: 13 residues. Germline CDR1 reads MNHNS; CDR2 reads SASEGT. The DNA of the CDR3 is TGTGCCAGCTTCGCATCCGCCGGCAGTGAGCAGTTCTTC. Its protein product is CASFASAGSEQFF.

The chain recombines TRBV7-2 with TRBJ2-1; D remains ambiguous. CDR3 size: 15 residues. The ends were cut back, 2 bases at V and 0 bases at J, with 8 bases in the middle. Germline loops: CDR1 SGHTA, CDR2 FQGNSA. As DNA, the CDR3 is TGTGCCAGCAGCTTATACAGTAGCTCCTACAATGAGCAGTTCTTC. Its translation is CASSLYSSSYNEQFF.

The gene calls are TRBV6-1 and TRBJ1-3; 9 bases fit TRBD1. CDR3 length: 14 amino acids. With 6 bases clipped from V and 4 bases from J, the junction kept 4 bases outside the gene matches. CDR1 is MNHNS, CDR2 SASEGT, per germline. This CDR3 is CASRPDRGGNTIYF. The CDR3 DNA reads TGTGCCAGCAGACCGGACAGGGGAGGAAACACCATATATTTT.

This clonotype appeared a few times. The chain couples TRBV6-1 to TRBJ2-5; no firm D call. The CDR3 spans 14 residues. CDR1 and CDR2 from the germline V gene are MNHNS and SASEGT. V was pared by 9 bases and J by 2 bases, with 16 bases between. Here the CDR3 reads CASAREPTQETQYF. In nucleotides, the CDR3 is TGTGCCAGTGCACGTGAGCCTACGCAAGAGACCCAGTACTTC.

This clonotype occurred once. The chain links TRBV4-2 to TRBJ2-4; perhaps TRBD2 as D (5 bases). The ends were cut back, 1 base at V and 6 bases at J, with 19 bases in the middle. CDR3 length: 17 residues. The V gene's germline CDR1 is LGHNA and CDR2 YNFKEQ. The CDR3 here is CASSQVLEGSEVNIQYF. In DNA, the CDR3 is TGTGCCAGCAGCCAAGTCTTGGAAGGGTCGGAGGTAAACATTCAGTACTTC.

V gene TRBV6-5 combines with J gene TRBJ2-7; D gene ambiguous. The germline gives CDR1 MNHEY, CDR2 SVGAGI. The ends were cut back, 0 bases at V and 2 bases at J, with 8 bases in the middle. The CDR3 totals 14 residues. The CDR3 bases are TGTGCCAGCAGTTACTCGTCCCAGACCTACGAGCAGTACTTC. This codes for CASSYSSQTYEQYF.

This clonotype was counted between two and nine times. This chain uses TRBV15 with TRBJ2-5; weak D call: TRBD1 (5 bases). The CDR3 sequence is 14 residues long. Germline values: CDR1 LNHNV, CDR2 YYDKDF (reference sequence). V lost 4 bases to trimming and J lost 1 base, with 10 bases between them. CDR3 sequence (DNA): TGTGCCACCAGCACCCGCGACAGCCAAGAGACCCAGTACTTC. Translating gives CATSTRDSQETQYF.

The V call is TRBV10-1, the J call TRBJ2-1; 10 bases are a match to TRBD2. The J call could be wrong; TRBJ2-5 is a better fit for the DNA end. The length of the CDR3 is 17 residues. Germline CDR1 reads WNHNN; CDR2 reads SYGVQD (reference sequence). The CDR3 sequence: CASSDGRLAGIRETQYF. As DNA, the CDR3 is TGCGCCAGCAGCGACGGTAGACTAGCGGGTATTCGAGAGACCCAGTACTTC.